The rows below give T cell receptor beta chains drawn from one sample of a study of T cells in Graves' hyperthyroidism and ophthalmopathy. TCRdb re-analysed the multiplex PCR reads in MiXCR, keeping a single row per CDR3 protein. Of about 500,000 distinct CDR3 sequences listed, roughly a sixth were seen once; the top ten hold 25% to 30%. The sequenced sample consisted of blood. Every receptor here comes from a woman in her thirties with Graves' ophthalmopathy. Each CDR3 is given with its conserved first and last residue. A D gene is named only where the DNA matches it firmly. Clone size is stated in some rows and not others, as once, few, many or a class when expanded.

few,TRBJ2-2,TRBV7-2,NA,TGTGCCAGCAGCTTAGCGTTTGGCACCGGGGAGCTGTTTTTT,CASSLAFGTGELFF
many,TRBJ2-1,TRBV27,NA,TGTGCCAGCAGTCCTAATCCTAGTCGGTCCTACAATGAGCAGTTCTTC,CASSPNPSRSYNEQFF
few,TRBJ1-3,TRBV6-2/TRBV6-3,NA,TGTGCCAGCAGTTCACTCATCTCTGGAAACACCATATATTTT,CASSSLISGNTIYF
NA,TRBJ1-2,TRBV19,TRBD1,TGTGCCAGTAGTATATGGGACAGCAACTATGGCTACACCTTC,CASSIWDSNYGYTF
few,TRBJ2-2,TRBV29-1,TRBD2,TGCAGCGTTGAACGACCCGCGGGAGGCGGCCGGGAGCTGTTTTTT,CSVERPAGGGRELFF
NA,TRBJ1-5,TRBV25-1,NA,TGTGCCAGCAGTGAATATGGGACTATCAATCAGCCCCAGCATTTT,CASSEYGTINQPQHF
NA,TRBJ1-5,TRBV4-1,NA,TGCGCCAGCAGCCAAGATTCGCAGGGAAGTTATAGCAATCAGCCCCAGCATTTT,CASSQDSQGSYSNQPQHF
many,TRBJ2-3,TRBV7-2,NA,TGTGCCAGCAGCTTAATTTCTCTCACAGATACGCAGTATTTT,CASSLISLTDTQYF
many,TRBJ2-1,TRBV3-1,NA,TGTGCCAGCAGCCGTGGCGGACCATACAATGAGCAGTTCTTC,CASSRGGPYNEQFF
NA,TRBJ1-1,TRBV6-2/TRBV6-3,NA,TGTGCCAGCAGTCAAAGACAGGTGAACACTGAAGCTTTCTTT,CASSQRQVNTEAFF
few,TRBJ2-5,TRBV5-1,NA,TGCGCCAGCAGCTTGGGGCAGGTCGGTTCAGAGACCCAGTACTTC,CASSLGQVGSETQYF
NA,TRBJ2-1,TRBV7-2,TRBD2,TGTGCCAGCAGCCCGCGAAATCTGGGCGGGAGCGAGGGTGAGCAGTTCTTC,CASSPRNLGGSEGEQFF
few,TRBJ2-1,TRBV7-9,NA,TGTGCCAGCAGCGCGGTCGACTACAATGAGCAGTTCTTC,CASSAVDYNEQFF
NA,TRBJ2-7,TRBV10-3,TRBD2,TGTGCCATCAGGGTTAGCGGGACCTTCGGGGGCGAGCAGTACTTC,CAIRVSGTFGGEQYF
many,TRBJ1-2,TRBV7-9,NA,TGTGCCAGCAGCTTACGAGAGACAGGAGACTACACCTTC,CASSLRETGDYTF
NA,TRBJ2-4,TRBV12-3/TRBV12-4,NA,TGTGCCAGCAGTTTTCAGGACGGGGACATTCAGTACTTC,CASSFQDGDIQYF
few,TRBJ2-3,TRBV28,TRBD1,TGTGCCAGCAGTTCTGTTCCGGGACAGGGCACAGATACGCAGTATTTT,CASSSVPGQGTDTQYF
many,TRBJ2-7,TRBV20-1,NA,TGCAGTGCTAGCTCTCAGGGTTACGAGCAGTACTTC,CSASSQGYEQYF
many,TRBJ1-1,TRBV12-3/TRBV12-4,NA,TGTGCCAGCAGTTCGACAGACAGGAACACTGAAGCTTTCTTT,CASSSTDRNTEAFF
few,TRBJ2-1,TRBV20-1,NA,TGCAGTGCTAGAGTCCTAGCCCAGCTATGGAATGAGCAGTTCTTC,CSARVLAQLWNEQFF
NA,TRBJ2-3,TRBV6-2/TRBV6-3,TRBD2,TGTGCCAGCAGTGTTCCAGCGGGAGGGCCAGATACGCAGTATTTT,CASSVPAGGPDTQYF
NA,TRBJ2-1,TRBV5-5,NA,TGTGCCAGCAGCTTGATTCTAAGCGAACCCAATGAGCAGTTCTTC,CASSLILSEPNEQFF
NA,TRBJ2-7,TRBV6-2/TRBV6-3,NA,TGTGCCAGCAGAGGACGGGACCTGCCCGTTTCCTACGAGCAGTACTTC,CASRGRDLPVSYEQYF
many,TRBJ2-1,TRBV30,TRBD2,TGTGCCTGGGGTCGACTAGCGGGCGATGAGCAGTTCTTC,CAWGRLAGDEQFF
many,TRBJ2-7,TRBV7-9,TRBD2,TGTGCCAGCAGCTTAGAGGGCGGGGGCTCCTACGAGCAGTACTTC,CASSLEGGGSYEQYF
few,TRBJ2-7,TRBV4-3,NA,TGCGCCAGCAGCCAAGATCTTGGGGCGACCTACGAGCAGTACTTC,CASSQDLGATYEQYF
many,TRBJ2-7,TRBV28,NA,TGTGCCAGCAGTTCGGACGGTTATTGGGAGCAGTACTTC,CASSSDGYWEQYF
few,TRBJ1-5,TRBV5-1,NA,TGCGCCAGCAGCTTGGAAGGGGTGGTTGGTCAGCCCCAGCATTTT,CASSLEGVVGQPQHF
NA,TRBJ2-4,TRBV20-1,NA,TGCAGTGCTTGGGGAGGCATAGCCAAAAACATTCAGTACTTC,CSAWGGIAKNIQYF
few,TRBJ1-2,TRBV12-3/TRBV12-4,TRBD1,TGTGCCAGCAGGGCCGGGACAGGGAATTACTATGGCTACACCTTC,CASRAGTGNYYGYTF
many,TRBJ1-5,TRBV28,NA,TGTGCCAGCACCCAGGGCAATCAGCCCCAGCATTTT,CASTQGNQPQHF
NA,TRBJ1-6,TRBV12-3/TRBV12-4,NA,TGTGCCAGCAGTTTAAACCTAGGTCACTCACCCCTCCACTTT,CASSLNLGHSPLHF